The 20 T cell receptor beta chains reported below all come from one sample, sequenced in a study of OX40 agonist ivuxolimab in advanced cancers. The data were produced by immunoSEQ multiplex PCR, yet TCRdb's version contains in-frame clones alone and is incomplete. The sample records around 35,000 clones, approximately 81% being singletons. The sample consisted of CD4+ or CD8+ T cells sorted from blood, taken in a trial of the OX40 agonist ivuxolimab. The origin of the receptors is an adult with an advanced solid tumor such as melanoma, head and neck, liver or kidney cancer.

This clone occurred a few times. The chain uses TRBV9 and TRBJ2-5, with D hard to call. Germline V gene data show CDR1 as SGDLS and CDR2 as YYNGEE. Trimming took off 2 bases at V and 5 bases at J, with 10 bases between the two ends. The CDR3 covers 13 residues. The CDR3 bases are TGTGCCAGCAGCGTTTCCCCAGACGAGACCCAGTACTTC. Protein: CASSVSPDETQYF.

This clone was counted only a few times. CDR3 sequence (DNA): TGTGCCAGCAGCTCGGGGCGAGGTCAGGAAAAACTGTTTTTT. This gives the protein CASSSGRGQEKLFF. The J gene is TRBJ1-4, the V gene TRBV5-4; D is possibly TRBD1 (5 bases). This CDR3 is built from 14 residues. Trimming shortened V by 3 bases and J by 8 bases, and 14 bases separated the two germline ends. Germline CDR1 SGHNT, CDR2 YYREEE (reference sequence).

The chain joins TRBV7-3 to TRBJ2-3; D is possibly TRBD2 (5 bases). V was pared by 5 bases and J by 0 bases, with 15 bases between. Germline loops: CDR1 SGHTA, CDR2 FQGTGA. The CDR3 covers 16 residues. CDR3 coding DNA: TGTGCCAGCAGCCCCCTGGTTGGGGAGAGCACAGATACGCAGTATTTT. Protein sequence: CASSPLVGESTDTQYF.

J is TRBJ2-5 and V is TRBV5-1; TRBD2 agrees at 9 bases. The trim removed 7 bases at V and 5 bases at J, leaving 9 bases unmatched. Germline V gene lookup returns CDR1 SGHRS and CDR2 YFSETQ. The CDR3 loop spans 14 amino acids. The CDR3 nucleotides are TGCGCCAGCTCCATTAGCGGGAGTTTTGAGACCCAGTACTTC. It is translated as CASSISGSFETQYF.

The V and J genes are TRBV29-1 and TRBJ1-2; no reliable D call. Trimming removed 5 bases at V and 0 bases at J, with 10 bases between. The CDR3 totals 13 residues. The germline gives CDR1 SQVTM, CDR2 ANQGSEA. The CDR3 protein is CSVLVNPNYGYTF. The CDR3 DNA sequence: TGCAGCGTTTTGGTGAATCCTAACTATGGCTACACCTTC.

The table lists this clone with a few counts. CDR3 amino acids: CASSFGVDGYTF. The CDR3 DNA reads as TGTGCCAGCAGTTTTGGGGTGGATGGCTACACCTTC. The V gene is TRBV28, the J gene TRBJ1-2; D gene uncertain. CDR3 length: 12 residues. CDR1 is MDHEN, CDR2 SYDVKM, per germline. V was pared by 3 bases and J by 6 bases, with 8 bases between.

The J gene is TRBJ2-7, the V gene TRBV28, with 9 positions matching TRBD1. CDR3 length: 12 residues. Unmatched junction bases numbered 5, after V lost 5 bases and J lost 9 bases. Per germline, CDR1 MDHEN and CDR2 SYDVKM. The chain's CDR3 is CASSRDRDGQYF. The CDR3 nucleotides read TGTGCCAGCAGTCGGGACAGGGACGGGCAGTACTTC.

A note on this clone: One junction end does not reproduce the germline sequence, and a read error may be involved. The CDR3 sequence: CASSTTLELATF. The CDR3, as DNA: TGTGCCAGCAGTACCACCCTGGAACTAGCAACGTTC. The chain couples TRBV6-5 to TRBJ2-7, with TRBD2 as a possible D gene (6 bases). The length of the CDR3 is 12 residues. The V gene's germline CDR1 is MNHEY and CDR2 SVGAGI.

The chain combines TRBV10-3 with TRBJ2-7; D ambiguous. The CDR3 totals 12 residues. With 4 bases removed from V and 6 bases from J, the gap between germline ends came to 10 bases. Germline values: CDR1 ENHRY, CDR2 SYGVKD. CDR3 loop: CAISAARAEQYF. The CDR3 DNA is TGTGCCATCAGTGCTGCTAGGGCCGAGCAGTACTTC.

The chain combines TRBV18 with TRBJ2-2; D is unclear. The CDR3 loop spans 15 amino acids. The V end lost 3 bases, the J end lost 0 bases, and 8 bases lay between the germline ends. In germline, CDR1 is KGHSH, CDR2 LQKENI. The CDR3 region is CASSPREANTGELFF. The CDR3 DNA follows: TGTGCCAGCTCACCGCGCGAGGCGAACACCGGGGAGCTGTTTTTT.

This clone has only a few counts. The chain joins TRBV4-1 to TRBJ2-5, with a weak D call TRBD1 (6 bases). CDR1 is MGHRA, CDR2 YSYEKL, per germline. The CDR3 spans 15 residues. V lost 0 bases and J lost 4, with 12 bases in between. The CDR3 here is CASSQDQGPGETQYF. The CDR3 DNA sequence: TGCGCCAGCAGCCAAGATCAGGGGCCGGGAGAGACCCAGTACTTC.

In its sample, this clone was seen once. The chain links TRBV5-1 to TRBJ1-4; 7 bases match TRBD1. Germline loops: CDR1 SGHRS, CDR2 YFSETQ. V shed 0 bases, J shed 7 bases, and the junction held 6 bases outside the gene matches. This CDR3 contains 15 residues. CDR3 DNA: TGCGCCAGCAGCTTGGTAGGACAGGAAAGTGAAAAACTGTTTTTT. Protein: CASSLVGQESEKLFF.

V usage is TRBV5-4 and J usage is TRBJ2-1; 8 nucleotides match TRBD2. This CDR3 spans 15 amino acids. Germline CDR1 is SGHNT and CDR2 is YYREEE (reference sequence). J was trimmed by 6 bases and V by 4 bases; bases with no gene match: 9. The CDR3 loop reads CASSLAAGVSNEQFF. The CDR3 nucleotides are TGTGCCAGCAGCCTGGCAGCGGGAGTCTCCAATGAGCAGTTCTTC.

The V call is TRBV5-6, the J call TRBJ2-1, with 8 bases fitting TRBD1. CDR1 and CDR2 (germline): SGHDT, YYEEEE. The ends lost 3 bases at V and 4 bases at J; junction bases unmatched: 6. CDR3 length: 15 amino acids. CDR3 in DNA: TGTGCCAGCAGCTACAGGGGGATGGAATACAATGAGCAGTTCTTC. It translates to CASSYRGMEYNEQFF.

The chain couples TRBV9 to TRBJ2-1; possibly TRBD2 for D (7 bases). V shed 6 bases and J shed 1 base, with 17 bases lying between them. The CDR3 is made up of 16 amino acids. The germline V gene has CDR1 SGDLS and CDR2 YYNGEE. CDR3 amino acids: CASTRGGGTSYNEQFF. In nucleotides, the CDR3 is TGTGCCAGCACCCGTGGGGGGGGCACATCCTACAATGAGCAGTTCTTC.

This rearrangement joins TRBV7-3 to TRBJ2-3; D is unclear. CDR1 is SGHTA, CDR2 FQGTGA, per germline. This CDR3 has 15 residues. Trimming removed 0 bases at V and 3 bases at J, with 10 bases between. The CDR3 nucleotides are TGTGCCAGCAGCTTAACGTTAAGCAAAACAGATACGCAGTATTTT. This translates into CASSLTLSKTDTQYF. Combining the CDR3 with reference TRBV7-3 and TRBJ2-3 gives the whole variable domain GAGVSQTPSNKVTEKGKYVELRCDPISGHTALYWYRQSLGQGPEFLIYFQGTGAADDSGLPNDRFFAVRPEGSVSTLKIQRTERGDSAVYLCASSLTLSKTDTQYFGPGTRLTVL.

This clone appeared once. The V and J genes are TRBV2 and TRBJ2-7, with TRBD1 identical over 8 bases. The germline V gene encodes CDR1 SNHLY and CDR2 FYNNEI. The CDR3 contains 13 residues. The J segment lost 2 bases and the V segment lost 6 bases, leaving 3 bases of the junction unmatched. The DNA for the CDR3 is TGTGCCAGCAGGGCAGGGGGCGCCTACGAGCAGTACTTC. The encoded protein is CASRAGGAYEQYF.

The chain employs TRBV9 and TRBJ1-1; weak D call: TRBD1 (5 bases). V gave up 4 bases and J gave up 3 bases, with 22 bases separating them. CDR1 and CDR2 (germline): SGDLS, YYNGEE. The CDR3 length is 17 residues. DNA of the CDR3: TGTGCCAGCAGCCCCCCCGGGGCAGGGTTCCCTTACACTGAAGCTTTCTTT. It yields the protein CASSPPGAGFPYTEAFF.

The chain employs TRBV7-8 and TRBJ2-7; possible D gene TRBD2, 6 bases. Trimming took off 4 bases at V and 6 bases at J, with 16 bases between the two ends. CDR3 length: 14 amino acids. Germline V gene data show CDR1 as SGHVS and CDR2 as FQNEAQ. The CDR3 loop is CASSSTGTPFEQYF. For the CDR3, the DNA is TGTGCCAGCAGCTCCACCGGGACTCCCTTCGAGCAGTACTTC.

Only one count was recorded for this clone. The V and J genes are TRBV4-3 and TRBJ2-7; D unresolved. The CDR3 length is 14 residues. V was shortened by 4 bases and J by 5 bases, with 15 bases between the two germline ends. Per the germline V gene, CDR1 is LGHNA and CDR2 is YSLEER. The CDR3 DNA is TGCGCCAGCAGCCGGACGATAACTGGCCACGAGCAGTACTTC. Its protein is CASSRTITGHEQYF.